The clone carrying this T cell receptor (beta chain) showed up many times. The antigen is not known. This sample was included in a study of T-cell memory formation after mild COVID-19. Study-level background: Largely donor-specific TCR clusters were found. Regarding the study as a whole: Confirmation was lacking for SARS-CoV-2 specificity of second-wave clones that peaked on day 37.

TCR alpha and TCR beta cDNA libraries with sample barcodes and UMIs came from 5'RACE using constant-segment primers. A single record per CDR3 protein comes from TCRdb applying MiXCR to the 5' RACE reads. The table shows 120,000 or so distinct CDR3 sequences, with approximately 6.3% occurring only once. The CDR3 extends over 14 amino acids. Trimming cost V 2 bases and J 5 bases; bases outside gene matches: 4. Sequencing was performed on PBMCs or a T cell subset sorted from them (not recorded which). This sequence joins TRBV12-3 or TRBV12-4 and TRBJ2-7; 9 positions match TRBD2. The receptor comes from an adult woman who had mild COVID-19 (a few samples of this study predate the infection). Cell type and time point are not known. CDR3 sequence: CASSLMASGNEQYF. CDR3 DNA sequence: TGTGCCAGCAGTTTAATGGCTAGCGGGAACGAGCAGTACTTC.